The 25 T cell receptor beta chains given below trace back to one sample, sequenced in a study of T cells in Graves' hyperthyroidism and ophthalmopathy. Template material for amplifying TCR beta CDR3 regions consisted of RNA transcripts. A set of HTBI primers served as the primers for a first-round RT-PCR of the TCR CDR3. TCRdb re-analysed the multiplex PCR reads in MiXCR, keeping a single row per CDR3 protein. The sample contains just over 550,000 distinct CDR3 sequences, around 42% of which appear only once. Sequencing input: peripheral blood or thyroid tissue (not recorded which). The receptors here all came from a woman under 30 with Graves' hyperthyroidism.

V usage is TRBV2 and J usage is TRBJ1-5; D is undetermined. The CDR3 runs to 13 residues. The germline CDR1 and CDR2 sequences are SNHLY and FYNNEI. The V end was cut by 10 bases, the J end by 5 bases, with 15 bases between. CDR3 loop: CATSQRPYQPQHF. For the CDR3, the DNA is TGTGCCACCTCCCAGCGGCCGTATCAGCCCCAGCATTTT.

This clonotype was seen repeatedly, ten times or more. This chain links TRBV6-4 with TRBJ1-2, with a weak D call TRBD1 (5 bases). The CDR3 is 14 amino acids. V lost 2 bases to trimming and J lost 7 bases, with 14 bases between them. Per the germline V gene, CDR1 is MRHNA and CDR2 is SNTAGT. This chain's CDR3 is CASSDDRVGSGYTF. The DNA of the CDR3 is TGTGCCAGCAGTGACGACAGAGTGGGATCTGGCTACACCTTC.

The J gene is TRBJ1-2, the V gene TRBV20-1; D possibly corresponds to TRBD1 (5 bases). The CDR3 extends over 14 amino acids. Between the trimmed V and J ends, which lost 0 bases and 6 bases, there was a span of 14 bases. Germline assignment: CDR1 DFQATT and CDR2 SNEGSKA (reference sequence). Written as DNA, the CDR3 is TGCAGTGCTAGAGAGGGGGACCAGGACGATGGCTACACCTTC. Translating it yields CSAREGDQDDGYTF.

This CDR3 reads CASSLGTGAITEAFF. CDR3 DNA: TGTGCCAGCTCCCTTGGGACAGGGGCGATCACTGAAGCTTTCTTT. The chain has TRBV9 and TRBJ1-1; 10 nucleotides align to TRBD1. CDR1 and CDR2 (germline): SGDLS, YYNGEE. With 7 bases clipped from V and 4 bases from J, the junction kept 10 bases outside the gene matches. The CDR3 extends over 15 amino acids.

This clonotype is a singleton in its sample. The CDR3 loop is CASSLAGGKTEAFF. In nucleotides, the CDR3 is TGTGCCAGCAGTTTAGCAGGGGGCAAGACTGAAGCTTTCTTT. This sequence joins TRBV12-3 or TRBV12-4 and TRBJ1-1, with 7 bases matching TRBD1. J gave up 5 bases and V 0 bases, and 3 bases lay outside the gene matches. The CDR3 consists of 14 residues.

Remarks on this clonotype: This could be a read error, since a much larger clone is one nucleotide away. This chain links TRBV2 with TRBJ2-7; D might be TRBD1 (5 bases). V was clipped by 8 bases and J by 8 bases, with 13 bases between them. Germline V gene sequence: CDR1 SNHLY, CDR2 FYNNEI. The CDR3 covers 11 residues. The CDR3 nucleotides are TGTGCCAGCGGTCAGGGTCCCAAGCAGTACTTC. The encoded protein is CASGQGPKQYF.

The rearrangement links TRBV10-3 to TRBJ1-6; 7 bases match TRBD1. Losses at the gene ends were 6 bases for V and 9 bases for J; bases not matched to a gene: 8. The CDR3 runs to 14 residues. CDR1 is ENHRY, CDR2 SYGVKD, per germline. The CDR3 DNA follows: TGTGCCATCAGCAGTAGGGGGCTTGGTTCACCCCTCCACTTT. It translates to CAISSRGLGSPLHF.

The J gene is TRBJ1-1, the V gene TRBV20-1; D gene unclear. The ends were cut back, 2 bases at V and 2 bases at J, with 12 bases in the middle. The CDR3 contains 14 residues. Germline V CDR1 and CDR2: DFQATT, SNEGSKA (reference sequence). As DNA, the CDR3 is TGCAGTGCTAGACTAAGGGCCTTCAACACTGAAGCTTTCTTT. Translation: CSARLRAFNTEAFF.

The chain couples TRBV10-3 to TRBJ2-7; D remains ambiguous. V lost 10 bases to trimming and J lost 7 bases, with 20 bases between them. The germline CDR1 and CDR2 sequences are ENHRY and SYGVKD. The CDR3 contains 13 residues. The CDR3 DNA follows: TGTGCCAGCAGGCCGACAACACTTTGGGAGCAGTACTTC. Amino acids: CASRPTTLWEQYF.

There are many counts of this clonotype. V is TRBV7-9 and J is TRBJ1-6; D uncertain. CDR3 length: 15 residues. Trimming shortened V by 4 bases and J by 8 bases, and 15 bases separated the two germline ends. The V gene's germline CDR1 is SEHNR and CDR2 FQNEAQ (reference sequence). CDR3 region: CASSSSGLVDSPLHF. The CDR3 DNA sequence: TGTGCCAGCAGCTCATCGGGCCTTGTGGATTCACCCCTCCACTTT.

This clonotype was observed at least ten times. The gene calls are TRBV19 and TRBJ2-6, with D unresolved. Germline V gene data show CDR1 as LNHDA and CDR2 as SQIVND (reference sequence). V was cut by 11 bases and J by 0 bases, with 11 bases left in between. CDR3 length: 14 residues. In nucleotides, the CDR3 is TGTGCCTCGGATGGCGCCTCTGGGGCCAACGTCCTGACTTTC. It translates to CASDGASGANVLTF.

The chain links TRBV10-3 to TRBJ1-6; a possible D gene is TRBD1 (6 bases). V gave up 4 bases and J gave up 8 bases, with 12 bases separating them. Germline V gives CDR1 ENHRY, CDR2 SYGVKD. This CDR3 region has 14 residues. The CDR3 coding sequence is TGTGCCATCAGTGTAGACAGGAGGGATTCACCCCTCCACTTT. As protein: CAISVDRRDSPLHF.

The rearrangement joins TRBV7-9 to TRBJ2-3; TRBD2 agrees at 10 bases. Germline V CDR1 and CDR2: SEHNR, FQNEAQ (reference sequence). V was clipped by 5 bases and J by 3 bases; unmatched bases: 14. The length of the CDR3 is 18 residues. The CDR3 loop is CASSPASGSRIRTDTQYF. The CDR3 DNA is TGTGCCAGCAGCCCCGCTAGCGGGAGCCGGATTAGGACAGATACGCAGTATTTT.

This clonotype came up many times. The chain has TRBV7-9 and TRBJ1-1; D unclear. CDR1 is SEHNR, CDR2 FQNEAQ, per germline (reference sequence). This CDR3 is built from 14 residues. V was clipped by 1 base and J by 2 bases, with 8 bases between them. CDR3 DNA: TGTGCCAGCAGCTTAGGGGCAGCTAACACTGAAGCTTTCTTT. Protein: CASSLGAANTEAFF.

V usage is TRBV2 and J usage is TRBJ1-6; D is unresolved. The CDR3 spans 13 residues. Per germline, CDR1 SNHLY and CDR2 FYNNEI. The V end was cut by 6 bases, the J end by 4 bases, with 7 bases between. The CDR3 loop reads CASSGIYNSPLHF. CDR3 sequence (DNA): TGTGCCAGCAGCGGGATTTATAATTCACCCCTCCACTTT.

This clonotype was found many times. The chain links TRBV24-1 to TRBJ1-5; D not certain. Trimming took 8 bases from V and 3 from J, leaving 16 bases between them. This CDR3 is 15 amino acids long. Germline V lookup: CDR1 KGHDR, CDR2 SFDVKD. As DNA, the CDR3 is TGTGCCACCACCCCGCACGCATCGGACAATCAGCCCCAGCATTTT. Translation gives CATTPHASDNQPQHF.

The rearrangement uses TRBV24-1 and TRBJ2-5, with unresolved D. This CDR3 spans 13 amino acids. Trimming removed 12 bases at V and 4 bases at J, with 17 bases between. Germline CDR1 KGHDR, CDR2 SFDVKD. This CDR3 is CAWSGSARETQYF. The CDR3 nucleotides read TGTGCCTGGAGTGGTTCAGCCCGAGAGACCCAGTACTTC.

Remarks on this clonotype: This could be a read error, since a much larger clone is one nucleotide away. The chain joins TRBV14 to TRBJ1-1; 8 bases align to TRBD1. Germline CDR1 reads SGHDN; CDR2 reads FVKESK. The V gene end was trimmed by 3 bases and the J gene end by 3 bases; junction bases not matched to a gene: 3. The CDR3 covers 14 residues. The CDR3 bases are TGTGCCAGCAGCCAGGGACAGGATGACACTGAAGCTTTCTTT. Translation gives CASSQGQDDTEAFF.

The chain recombines TRBV20-1 with TRBJ2-7, with D unclear. Germline values: CDR1 DFQATT, CDR2 SNEGSKA (reference sequence). The CDR3 consists of 15 residues. V lost 0 bases to trimming and J lost 1 base, with 13 bases between them. Here the CDR3 DNA reads TGCAGTGCTAGAGATAGTGAGACACAGTCCTACGAGCAGTACTTC. Its translation: CSARDSETQSYEQYF.

This clonotype showed up many times. The V call is TRBV10-3, the J call TRBJ1-1; D unclear. The V gene's germline CDR1 is ENHRY and CDR2 SYGVKD. This CDR3 is 11 amino acids long. V shed 9 bases and J shed 3 bases, with 8 bases lying between them. The CDR3 DNA sequence: TGTGCCATTTCCCAGTACACTGAAGCTTTCTTT. This translates into CAISQYTEAFF.

This sequence joins TRBV2 and TRBJ2-3; no definite D call. This CDR3 comprises 12 residues. V was cut by 6 bases and J by 6 bases, with 10 bases left in between. Per the germline V gene, CDR1 is SNHLY and CDR2 is FYNNEI. The CDR3 DNA reads as TGTGCCAGCAGCCCCGGCCGGGATACGCAGTATTTT. This codes for CASSPGRDTQYF.

CDR3 region: CSVEGGRGAAGELFF. In DNA, the CDR3 is TGCAGCGTTGAAGGGGGGAGGGGGGCTGCCGGGGAGCTGTTTTTT. V is TRBV29-1 and J is TRBJ2-2, with D maybe TRBD2 (7 bases). This CDR3 has 15 amino acids. From germline, CDR1 is SQVTM and CDR2 ANQGSEA. Trimming took 1 base from V and 6 from J, leaving 15 bases between them.

This clonotype was detected only a few times. The rearrangement links TRBV5-1 to TRBJ1-2; no firm D call. Germline CDR1 reads SGHRS; CDR2 reads YFSETQ. The CDR3 is made up of 15 amino acids. V was trimmed by 4 bases and J by 3 bases, leaving 16 bases between them. The CDR3 loop reads CASSPSRGRDYGYTF. The CDR3 DNA follows: TGCGCCAGCAGCCCCAGCCGAGGTAGGGACTATGGCTACACCTTC.

This clonotype has at least ten counts. V gene TRBV5-1 combines with J gene TRBJ1-6; 10 bases align to TRBD1. V lost 4 bases to trimming and J lost 10 bases; unmatched junction nucleotides: 5. Germline CDR1 SGHRS, CDR2 YFSETQ. This CDR3 contains 14 residues. The CDR3 region is CASSPGTGESPLHF. The DNA for the CDR3 is TGCGCCAGCAGCCCCGGGACAGGGGAATCACCCCTCCACTTT.

As to this clonotype: Being one base from a much bigger clone, this may be a read error. The CDR3 does not end in the conserved phenylalanine or tryptophan, so this is likely a read error. V is TRBV29-1 and J is TRBJ1-2; the D gene is possibly TRBD1 (6 bases). CDR3 size: 15 residues. Germline CDR1 SQVTM, CDR2 ANQGSEA. The CDR3 coding sequence is TGTGCCAGCAGCTTAGACGCAGGGGTGGGCTATGGCTACACCCTC. Encoded protein: CASSLDAGVGYGYTL.